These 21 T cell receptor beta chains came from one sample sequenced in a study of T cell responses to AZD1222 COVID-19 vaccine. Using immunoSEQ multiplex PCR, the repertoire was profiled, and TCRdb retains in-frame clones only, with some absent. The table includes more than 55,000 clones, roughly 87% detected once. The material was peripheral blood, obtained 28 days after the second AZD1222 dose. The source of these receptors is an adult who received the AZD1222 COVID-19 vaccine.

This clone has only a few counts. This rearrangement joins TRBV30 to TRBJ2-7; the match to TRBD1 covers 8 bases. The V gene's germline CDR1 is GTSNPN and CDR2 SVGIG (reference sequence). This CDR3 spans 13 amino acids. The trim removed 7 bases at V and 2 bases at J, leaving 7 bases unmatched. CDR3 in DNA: TGTGCCTATTCGGACAGGGCCACCTACGAGCAGTACTTC. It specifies CAYSDRATYEQYF.

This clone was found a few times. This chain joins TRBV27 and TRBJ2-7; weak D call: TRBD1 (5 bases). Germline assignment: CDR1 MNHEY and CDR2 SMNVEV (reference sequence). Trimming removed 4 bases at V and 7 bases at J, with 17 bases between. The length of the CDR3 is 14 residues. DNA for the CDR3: TGTGCCAGCAGTTCTGTTCAGGGTCCTGGGGAGCAGTACTTC. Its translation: CASSSVQGPGEQYF.

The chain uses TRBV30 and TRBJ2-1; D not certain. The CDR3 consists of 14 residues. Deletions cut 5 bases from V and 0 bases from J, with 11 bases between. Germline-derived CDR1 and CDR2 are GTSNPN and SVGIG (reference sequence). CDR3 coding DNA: TGTGCCTGGGCCCAAAAAAGCTCCTACAATGAGCAGTTCTTC. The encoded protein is CAWAQKSSYNEQFF.

The CDR3 is CASSQTTTGVNSNQPQHF. Here the CDR3 DNA reads TGTGCCAGCAGCCAGACAACTACAGGAGTTAATAGCAATCAGCCCCAGCATTTT. V is TRBV3-1 (or the pseudogene TRBV3-2) and J is TRBJ1-5; maybe TRBD1 (5 bases). There are 18 residues in the CDR3. V shed 3 bases and J shed 0 bases, with 18 bases lying between them. CDR1 is LGHDT, CDR2 YNNKEL, per germline (reference sequence).

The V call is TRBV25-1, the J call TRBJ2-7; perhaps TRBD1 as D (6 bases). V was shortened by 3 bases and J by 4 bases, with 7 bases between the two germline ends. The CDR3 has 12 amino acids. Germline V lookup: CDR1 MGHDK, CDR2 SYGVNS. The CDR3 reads CASSDQGYEQYF. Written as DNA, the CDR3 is TGTGCCAGCAGTGATCAGGGGTACGAGCAGTACTTC.

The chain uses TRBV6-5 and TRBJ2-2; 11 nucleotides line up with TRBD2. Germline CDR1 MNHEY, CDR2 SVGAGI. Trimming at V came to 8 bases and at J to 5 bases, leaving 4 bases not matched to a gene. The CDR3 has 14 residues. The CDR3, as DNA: TGTGCCAGCCTAGCGGGAGGTCGGACCGGGGAGCTGTTTTTT. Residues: CASLAGGRTGELFF.

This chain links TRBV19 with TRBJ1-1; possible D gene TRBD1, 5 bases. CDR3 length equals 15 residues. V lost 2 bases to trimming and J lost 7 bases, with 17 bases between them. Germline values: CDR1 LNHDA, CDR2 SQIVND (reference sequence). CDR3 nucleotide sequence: TGTGCCAGTAGTATACTTGTGGGTCGGCAGGGTGAAGCTTTCTTT. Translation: CASSILVGRQGEAFF.

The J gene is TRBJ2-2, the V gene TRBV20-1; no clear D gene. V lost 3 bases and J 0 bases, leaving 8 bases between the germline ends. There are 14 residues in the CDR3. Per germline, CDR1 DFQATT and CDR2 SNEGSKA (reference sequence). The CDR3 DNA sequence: TGCAGTGCTAGTAGAAGCGCGAACACCGGGGAGCTGTTTTTT. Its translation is CSASRSANTGELFF.

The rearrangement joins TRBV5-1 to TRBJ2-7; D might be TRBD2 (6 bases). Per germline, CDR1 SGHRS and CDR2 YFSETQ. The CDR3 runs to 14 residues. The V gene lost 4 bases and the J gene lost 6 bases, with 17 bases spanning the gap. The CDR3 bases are TGCGCCAGCAGCGGTGATGTGGCGGGGAGCGAGCAGTACTTC. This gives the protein CASSGDVAGSEQYF.

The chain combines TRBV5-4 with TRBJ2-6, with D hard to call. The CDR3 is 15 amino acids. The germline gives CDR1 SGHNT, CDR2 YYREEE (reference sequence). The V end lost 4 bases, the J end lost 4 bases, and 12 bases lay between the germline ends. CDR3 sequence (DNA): TGTGCCAGCAGCCCGGACCCGGCAGGGGCCAACGTCCTGACTTTC. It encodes CASSPDPAGANVLTF.

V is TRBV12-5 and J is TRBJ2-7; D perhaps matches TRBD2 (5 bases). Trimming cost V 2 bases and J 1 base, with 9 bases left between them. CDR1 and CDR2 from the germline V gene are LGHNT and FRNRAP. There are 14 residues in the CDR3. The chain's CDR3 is CASGLRGYSYEQYF. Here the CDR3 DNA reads TGTGCTAGTGGTTTGCGGGGATATTCCTACGAGCAGTACTTC.

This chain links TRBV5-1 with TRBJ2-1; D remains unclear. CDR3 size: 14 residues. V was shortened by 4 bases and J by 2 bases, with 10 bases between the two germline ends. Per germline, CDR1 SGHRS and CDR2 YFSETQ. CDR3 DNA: TGCGCCAGCAGCCTGAATGGAGCCTACAATGAGCAGTTCTTC. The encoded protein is CASSLNGAYNEQFF.

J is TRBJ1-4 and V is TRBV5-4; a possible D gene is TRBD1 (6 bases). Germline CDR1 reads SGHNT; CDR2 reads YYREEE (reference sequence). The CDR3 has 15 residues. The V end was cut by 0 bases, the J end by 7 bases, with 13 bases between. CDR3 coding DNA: TGTGCCAGCAGCTTGGGGGGGGCAGGGACTGAAAAACTGTTTTTT. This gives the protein CASSLGGAGTEKLFF.

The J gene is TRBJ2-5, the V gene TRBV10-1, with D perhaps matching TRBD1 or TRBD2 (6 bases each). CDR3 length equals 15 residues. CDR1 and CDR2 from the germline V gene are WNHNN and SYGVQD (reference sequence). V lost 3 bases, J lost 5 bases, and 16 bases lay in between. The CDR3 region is CASSDLSGGFETQYF. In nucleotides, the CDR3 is TGCGCCAGCAGTGACCTGTCCGGGGGCTTCGAGACCCAGTACTTC.

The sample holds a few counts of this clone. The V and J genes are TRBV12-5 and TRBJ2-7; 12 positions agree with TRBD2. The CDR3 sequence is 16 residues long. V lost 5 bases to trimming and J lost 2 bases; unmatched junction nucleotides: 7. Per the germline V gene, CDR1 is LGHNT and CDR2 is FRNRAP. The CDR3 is CASGPGLAGLPYEQYF. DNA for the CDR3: TGTGCTAGTGGTCCTGGACTAGCGGGGCTCCCCTACGAGCAGTACTTC.

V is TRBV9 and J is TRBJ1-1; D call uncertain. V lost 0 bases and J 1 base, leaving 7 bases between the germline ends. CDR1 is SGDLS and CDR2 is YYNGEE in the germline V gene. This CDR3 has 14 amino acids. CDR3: CASSVGEQNTEAFF. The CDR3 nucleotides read TGTGCCAGCAGCGTAGGAGAGCAGAACACTGAAGCTTTCTTT. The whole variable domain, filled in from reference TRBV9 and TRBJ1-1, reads DSGVTQTPKHLITATGQRVTLRCSPRSGDLSVYWYQQSLDQGLQFLIQYYNGEERAKGNILERFSAQQFPDLHSELNLSSLELGDSALYFCASSVGEQNTEAFFGQGTRLTVV.

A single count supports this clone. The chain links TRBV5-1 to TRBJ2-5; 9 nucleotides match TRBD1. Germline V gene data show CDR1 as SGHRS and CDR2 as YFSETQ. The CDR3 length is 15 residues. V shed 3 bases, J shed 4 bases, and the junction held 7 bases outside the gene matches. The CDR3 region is CASSSGTGLLETQYF. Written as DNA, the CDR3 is TGCGCCAGCAGCTCCGGGACAGGGTTATTAGAGACCCAGTACTTC.

The CDR3 loop is CASSGGLAGNSYEQYF. CDR3 nucleotides: TGTGCCAGCAGCGGAGGGCTAGCGGGAAATTCCTACGAGCAGTACTTC. The genes are TRBV9 and TRBJ2-7; TRBD2 aligns across 9 bases. The CDR3 has 16 amino acids. Germline V gene data show CDR1 as SGDLS and CDR2 as YYNGEE. V lost 3 bases, J lost 1 base, and 8 bases stayed unmatched.

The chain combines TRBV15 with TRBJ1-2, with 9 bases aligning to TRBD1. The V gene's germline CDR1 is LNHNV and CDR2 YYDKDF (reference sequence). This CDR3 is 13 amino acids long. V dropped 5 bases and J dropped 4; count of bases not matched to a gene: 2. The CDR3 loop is CATSLGQGYGYTF. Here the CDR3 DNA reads TGTGCCACCAGCCTGGGACAGGGCTATGGCTACACCTTC.

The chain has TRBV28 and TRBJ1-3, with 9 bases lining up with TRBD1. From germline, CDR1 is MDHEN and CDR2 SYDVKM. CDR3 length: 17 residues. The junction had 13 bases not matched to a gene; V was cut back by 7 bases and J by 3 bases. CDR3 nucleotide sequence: TGTGCCAGCAACGGCCTCCGGGACAGGGTATATGGAAACACCATATATTTT. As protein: CASNGLRDRVYGNTIYF. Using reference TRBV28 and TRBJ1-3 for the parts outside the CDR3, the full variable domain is DVKVTQSSRYLVKRTGEKVFLECVQDMDHENMFWYRQDPGLGLRLIYFSYDVKMKEKGDIPEGYSVSREKKERFSLILESASTNQTSMYLCASNGLRDRVYGNTIYFGEGSWLTVV.

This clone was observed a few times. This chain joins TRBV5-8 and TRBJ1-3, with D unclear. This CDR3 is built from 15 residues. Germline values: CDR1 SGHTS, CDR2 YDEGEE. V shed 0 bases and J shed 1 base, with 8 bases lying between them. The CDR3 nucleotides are TGTGCCAGCAGCTTGGTTGGGAGGTCTGGAAACACCATATATTTT. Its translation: CASSLVGRSGNTIYF.